The rows below give T cell receptor beta chains drawn from one sample of a study of control samples from healthy donors and cancer patients. Some clones are missing from TCRdb's copy, which holds only in-frame ones; the method was immunoSEQ multiplex PCR. The repertoire consists of 170,000 or so clones, with around 90% occurring once and the leading ten covering around 2%. Sample: blood. All receptors derive from a woman between 40 and 50 years old in good health. CDR3s leave out the opening cysteine and the closing phenylalanine or tryptophan. The order of the fields is clone size, V gene, CDR3 protein. Only part of the rows carry a size: once, few, many, or a class if the clone is expanded.

once TRBV19 ASSIVRDVGRTEAF
- TRBV5-1 ASSLDGGSYQPQH
- TRBV2 ASSLGLAGEQSDLDTQY
- TRBV13 ASSLEGFSPFPSGNTIY
- TRBV2 ASSLRGDSRQETQY
once TRBV4-1 ASSQGQALDYGYT
- TRBV7-9 ASSFEENTEAF
- TRBV6-2/TRBV6-3 ASSTLSGGARADTQY
- TRBV7-2 ASSSGTYRTTDTQY
- TRBV19 ASLSRGDTDTQY
- TRBV3-1/TRBV3-2 ASSHFASGGSLTQY
- TRBV2 ASSGLANENIQY
- TRBV18 ASSSKETNQPQH
- TRBV27 ASSLSDLSWSTEAF
- TRBV7-2 ASSLMVAGDEQF
- TRBV7-2 ASRERTGGLYEQY
- TRBV7-3 ASSAYTGGTGELF
- TRBV12-5 VSGTGGLEQY
- TRBV15 ATSRVGNQPQH
- TRBV19 ASSIRFRASGGQNTGELF
- TRBV19 ASRRNGGNQPQH
- TRBV5-4 ASSWDPGEPQH
- TRBV6-5 ASSFSGGAINEQF
- TRBV5-1 ASSLVAGNTEAF
- TRBV21-1 ASSTSRDRFEAF
- TRBV6-5 ASSYGTGSYNEQF
once TRBV5-1 ASSLVAGSTDTQY
- TRBV5-4 ASSLGSGVNYGYT
few TRBV19 ASSTRGPNTGELF
- TRBV2 ASGRDRGTEAF
- TRBV5-1 ASSSDGNTDTQY
- TRBV28 ASSFGPLYGYT
- TRBV5-1 ASSWDQGAGTEAF
- TRBV25-1 ASSEYEGDTQY
once TRBV23-1 ASSQPPFRERETQY
- TRBV4-2 ASSQGGGALTFKQF
- TRBV7-9 ASSRLRLNEQF
- TRBV3-1/TRBV3-2 ASSPGRTTAQYGYT
- TRBV14 ASSQPGGTYGYT
- TRBV10-2 ASRPGQGTYEQY
- TRBV9 ASSAGQNGVPLH
- TRBV11-2 ASSPWDRGQNTEAF